This TCR beta chain is from a study of blood T cell repertoires in COVID-19. Turning to the study itself: Nucleic acid was either cDNA or gDNA, and it came from T cells, B-cell-depleted T cells, or PBMCs.

The V end was cut by 1 base, the J end by 8 bases, with 11 bases between. From germline, CDR1 is LGHNT and CDR2 FRNRAP. The CDR3 length is 13 residues. Ages ranged from about 18 to 89 years, with residence in about 24 US areas. Participants were placed into cohorts based on the clinical history they reported. Profiling relied on immunoSEQ multiplex PCR, and the TCRdb table lists in-frame clones only, not all of them. The table shows 300,000 to 400,000 clones, with roughly 88% occurring only once. The receptor was derived from a woman aged 30 to 39 with acute COVID-19. Specimen: PBMCs or T cells enriched from blood (not recorded which). The V call is TRBV12-5, the J call TRBJ1-1, with a weak D call TRBD1 (6 bases). CDR3 coding DNA: TGTGCTAGTGGTTTGGGAGGGGGTCCCGAAGCTTTCTTT. This encodes CASGLGGGPEAFF. The full variable domain, with the rest looked up from reference TRBV12-5 and TRBJ1-1, is DARVTQTPRHKVTEMGQEVTMRCQPILGHNTVFWYRQTMMQGLELLAYFRNRAPLDDSGMPKDRFSAEMPDATLATLKIQPSEPRDSAVYFCASGLGGGPEAFFGQGTRLTVV.